Below, 20 T cell receptor beta chains from the same sample are listed, as sequenced in a study of blood T cell repertoires in COVID-19. The protocol was immunoSEQ multiplex PCR, while the TCRdb copy is restricted to in-frame clones and leaves out a portion. This sample has just over 300,000 clones; about 91% occur once, and the top ten carry around 9.3%. Sequencing was done on a sample of PBMCs or T cells enriched from blood (not recorded which). These receptors were collected from a woman younger than 35 who had recovered from COVID-19.

The chain combines TRBV24-1 with TRBJ2-2; TRBD1 aligns across 8 bases. This CDR3 is 15 amino acids long. Trimming removed 0 bases from V and 7 bases from J; junction bases left unmatched: 3. CDR1 is KGHDR and CDR2 is SFDVKD in the germline V gene. CDR3: CATSDLLTGGGELFF. The CDR3 DNA reads TGTGCCACCAGTGATTTGCTCACAGGGGGCGGGGAGCTGTTTTTT.

The rearrangement joins TRBV18 to TRBJ1-2, with 7 bases matching TRBD1. The CDR3 is made up of 14 amino acids. CDR1 and CDR2 (germline): KGHSH, LQKENI. Unmatched junction bases numbered 6, after V lost 3 bases and J lost 5 bases. The DNA of the CDR3 is TGTGCCAGCTCACCGACCGACAGGGAGTATGGCTACACCTTC. As protein: CASSPTDREYGYTF.

Concerning this clone itself: The junction differs from germline at one of its ends, possibly a read error. The chain uses TRBV12-3 or TRBV12-4 and TRBJ2-7; 8 nucleotides match TRBD2. The CDR3 loop spans 12 amino acids. The CDR3 DNA is TGTGCCAGCAGTACCTCGACTAGCGTCGAGTCCTTC. Translation: CASSTSTSVESF.

The chain recombines TRBV4-3 with TRBJ2-1; the match to TRBD2 covers 8 bases. The V segment lost 0 bases and the J segment 4 bases; nucleotides outside the gene matches: 8. The CDR3 spans 17 residues. CDR1 is LGHNA and CDR2 is YSLEER in the germline V gene. CDR3 in amino acids: CASSQDRISGVYNEQFF. CDR3 in DNA: TGCGCCAGCAGCCAAGATCGAATTAGCGGGGTTTACAATGAGCAGTTCTTC.

CDR3: CASSARWGGRASQPQHF. The CDR3 region has the DNA TGTGCCAGCAGTGCCCGGTGGGGGGGCAGGGCTAGCCAGCCCCAGCATTTT. The chain recombines TRBV6-4 with TRBJ1-5, with D perhaps matching TRBD1 (6 bases). The germline V gene encodes CDR1 MRHNA and CDR2 SNTAGT. The CDR3 has 17 amino acids. Trimming removed 4 bases at V and 7 bases at J, with 23 bases between.

This rearrangement joins TRBV9 to TRBJ1-2, with 8 bases lining up with TRBD1. Germline lookup yields CDR1 SGDLS and CDR2 YYNGEE. The V segment lost 0 bases and the J segment 4 bases; nucleotides outside the gene matches: 8. The length of the CDR3 is 16 residues. Here the CDR3 reads CASSVAGTGRPYGYTF. DNA of the CDR3: TGTGCCAGCAGCGTAGCTGGGACAGGACGCCCCTATGGCTACACCTTC. Together with reference TRBV9 and TRBJ1-2, the CDR3 gives the full variable domain: DSGVTQTPKHLITATGQRVTLRCSPRSGDLSVYWYQQSLDQGLQFLIQYYNGEERAKGNILERFSAQQFPDLHSELNLSSLELGDSALYFCASSVAGTGRPYGYTFGSGTRLTVV.

The J gene is TRBJ2-5, the V gene TRBV18; 11 nucleotides align to TRBD2. The CDR3 is made up of 19 amino acids. Germline lookup yields CDR1 KGHSH and CDR2 LQKENI. V lost 4 bases to trimming and J lost 4 bases; unmatched junction nucleotides: 17. For the CDR3, the DNA is TGTGCCAGCTCACACTTAGCGGGAGGGCCCCCAGGTCCTACAGAGACCCAGTACTTC. It codes for CASSHLAGGPPGPTETQYF. The variable domain in full, completed from reference TRBV18 and TRBJ2-5, reads NAGVMQNPRHLVRRRGQEARLRCSPMKGHSHVYWYRQLPEEGLKFMVYLQKENIIDESGMPKERFSAEFPKEGPSILRIQQVVRGDSAAYFCASSHLAGGPPGPTETQYFGPGTRLLVL.

This sequence joins TRBV30 and TRBJ1-4; D ambiguous. V was clipped by 2 bases and J by 7 bases, with 5 bases between them. The CDR3 consists of 11 residues. In germline, CDR1 is GTSNPN, CDR2 SVGIG (reference sequence). The CDR3 region is CAWSHGEKLFF. CDR3 sequence (DNA): TGTGCCTGGAGTCACGGTGAAAAACTGTTTTTT.

This chain links TRBV7-9 with TRBJ1-2; the D gene is possibly TRBD1 (5 bases). V was trimmed by 2 bases and J by 9 bases, leaving 16 bases between them. Per the germline V gene, CDR1 is SEHNR and CDR2 is FQNEAQ (reference sequence). The CDR3 extends over 14 amino acids. CDR3 region: CASSLSVAGMSYTF. The CDR3 region has the DNA TGTGCCAGCAGCTTATCTGTCGCAGGGATGAGCTACACCTTC.

The J gene is TRBJ1-5, the V gene TRBV19; 7 bases map to TRBD1. The CDR3 sequence is 15 residues long. CDR1 LNHDA and CDR2 SQIVND come from the germline V gene (reference sequence). V was clipped by 7 bases and J by 0 bases; unmatched bases: 6. The CDR3 protein is CASTRGRLSNQPQHF. CDR3 DNA: TGTGCCAGTACAAGGGGGCGACTTAGCAATCAGCCCCAGCATTTT.

The chain uses TRBV19 and TRBJ1-2, with 12 bases identical to TRBD1. The ends lost 3 bases at V and 4 bases at J; junction bases unmatched: 3. The CDR3 has 15 residues. Germline V CDR1 and CDR2: LNHDA, SQIVND (reference sequence). The CDR3 is CASSMGQGAFYGYTF. Here the CDR3 DNA reads TGTGCCAGTAGTATGGGACAGGGGGCCTTCTATGGCTACACCTTC. Combining the CDR3 with reference TRBV19 and TRBJ1-2 gives the whole variable domain DGGITQSPKYLFRKEGQNVTLSCEQNLNHDAMYWYRQDPGQGLRLIYYSQIVNDFQKGDIAEGYSVSREKKESFPLTVTSAQKNPTAFYLCASSMGQGAFYGYTFGSGTRLTVV.

The chain uses TRBV27 and TRBJ2-7; the D gene is possibly TRBD1 (5 bases). This CDR3 is built from 13 residues. Trimming left V 3 bases short and J 6 bases short, with 12 bases between. Germline V gene data show CDR1 as MNHEY and CDR2 as SMNVEV (reference sequence). The chain's CDR3 is CASSFQGMGEQYF. The CDR3 bases are TGTGCCAGCAGTTTCCAGGGAATGGGCGAGCAGTACTTC.

The chain has TRBV4-1 and TRBJ1-2, with D possibly being TRBD1 (6 bases). The CDR3 covers 16 residues. V gave up 0 bases and J gave up 8 bases, with 19 bases separating them. Germline CDR1 reads MGHRA; CDR2 reads YSYEKL. The CDR3 sequence: CASSQEGGGLGSGYTF. The CDR3 DNA is TGCGCCAGCAGCCAAGAAGGGGGGGGACTAGGGAGCGGCTACACCTTC.

This rearrangement joins TRBV18 to TRBJ2-1, with TRBD1 as a possible D gene (6 bases). This CDR3 is built from 16 residues. Germline V gene sequence: CDR1 KGHSH, CDR2 LQKENI. V was trimmed by 3 bases and J by 1 base, leaving 13 bases between them. The CDR3 coding sequence is TGTGCCAGCTCACCGAGACAGGAGCCATCCTACAATGAGCAGTTCTTC. This encodes CASSPRQEPSYNEQFF.

The chain recombines TRBV5-1 with TRBJ1-4; no definite D call. The CDR3 loop spans 13 amino acids. Germline CDR1 and CDR2: SGHRS and YFSETQ. Trimming shortened V by 4 bases and J by 3 bases, and 7 bases separated the two germline ends. CDR3 residues: CASSLSPNEKLFF. CDR3 in DNA: TGCGCCAGCAGCCTTAGCCCTAATGAAAAACTGTTTTTT.

CDR3 bases: TGTGCCAGCAGCTCCCGGGACTCCTGGACCTACGAGCAGTACTTC. This encodes CASSSRDSWTYEQYF. V usage is TRBV7-9 and J usage is TRBJ2-7; D perhaps matches TRBD2 (6 bases). This CDR3 spans 15 amino acids. V was shortened by 4 bases and J by 2 bases, with 15 bases between the two germline ends. CDR1 is SEHNR and CDR2 is FQNEAQ in the germline V gene (reference sequence).

This clone was found once. The chain has TRBV27 and TRBJ2-7, with a tentative D call TRBD1 (6 bases). Trimming took 6 bases from V and 2 from J, leaving 14 bases between them. The CDR3 runs 14 residues. Germline CDR1 and CDR2: MNHEY and SMNVEV (reference sequence). DNA for the CDR3: TGTGCCAGCAGGCCCGGGGACACCCCCTACGAGCAGTACTTC. Encoded protein: CASRPGDTPYEQYF.

This chain links TRBV29-1 with TRBJ1-2; 7 bases agree with TRBD1. The CDR3 consists of 12 residues. V lost 5 bases, J lost 8 bases, and 8 bases stayed unmatched. Germline values: CDR1 SQVTM, CDR2 ANQGSEA. In nucleotides, the CDR3 is TGCAGCGTTAGACAGGGATCAGGCGGCTACACCTTC. Its translation is CSVRQGSGGYTF. The whole variable domain, remainder taken from reference TRBV29-1 and TRBJ1-2, is SAVISQKPSRDICQRGTSLTIQCQVDSQVTMMFWYRQQPGQSLTLIATANQGSEATYESGFVIDKFPISRPNLTFSTLTVSNMSPEDSSIYLCSVRQGSGGYTFGSGTRLTVV.

The chain employs TRBV4-1 and TRBJ1-5, with D perhaps TRBD1 (5 bases). Trimming removed 1 base from V and 4 bases from J, with 8 bases in between. Germline CDR1 reads MGHRA; CDR2 reads YSYEKL. There are 14 residues in the CDR3. The CDR3 sequence is CASSQGSGNQPQHF. The CDR3 nucleotides are TGCGCCAGCAGCCAAGGTTCAGGGAATCAGCCCCAGCATTTT.

This clone has just one count. The chain links TRBV19 to TRBJ1-2, with 7 bases identical to TRBD1. Trimming cost V 7 bases and J 4 bases; bases outside gene matches: 9. This CDR3 region has 14 residues. Germline-derived CDR1 and CDR2 are LNHDA and SQIVND (reference sequence). The CDR3 reads CASIRDRGGYGYTF. CDR3 DNA sequence: TGTGCCAGTATTAGGGACAGAGGAGGCTATGGCTACACCTTC. Full variable domain (outside the CDR3, taken from reference TRBV19 and TRBJ1-2): DGGITQSPKYLFRKEGQNVTLSCEQNLNHDAMYWYRQDPGQGLRLIYYSQIVNDFQKGDIAEGYSVSREKKESFPLTVTSAQKNPTAFYLCASIRDRGGYGYTFGSGTRLTVV.